This TCR beta chain is drawn from a study of blood T cell repertoires in COVID-19. The germline V gene encodes CDR1 LNHDA and CDR2 SQIVND (reference sequence). The CDR3 runs to 15 residues. Trimming cost V 8 bases and J 1 base; bases outside gene matches: 11. The method was immunoSEQ multiplex PCR; TCRdb's version includes in-frame clones alone and lacks a portion of them. The table shows about 58,000 clones, with around 85% occurring only once. The V call is TRBV19, the J call TRBJ2-7; 7 bases map to TRBD2. Sequenced input: peripheral blood. The source is a woman aged 70 to 79 with active COVID-19. CDR3 loop: CASRPPGGRSYEQYF. The CDR3 coding sequence is TGTGCCAGTCGCCCCCCGGGAGGTCGATCCTACGAGCAGTACTTC.